One sample yielded the 16 T cell receptor beta chains listed below, sequenced in a study of cytomegalovirus exposure and HLA in healthy donors. Amplification used 60 Vbeta primers and 13 Jbeta primers. TCRdb's table, derived via immunoSEQ multiplex PCR, lists solely in-frame clones and lacks some. Of around 150,000 clones in the sample, 80% were seen once. Sequencing used PBMCs. These receptors were taken from a male donor in good health and CMV-seropositive.

The chain employs TRBV11-3 and TRBJ2-1; TRBD2 is a possible D gene (5 bases). This CDR3 has 14 amino acids. V was trimmed by 7 bases and J by 2 bases, leaving 12 bases between them. Looked up from germline, CDR1 is SGHNT and CDR2 is YENEEA. DNA for the CDR3: TGTGCCAGCATCCAAAGCGGTACCTACAATGAGCAGTTCTTC. Translated: CASIQSGTYNEQFF.

The chain combines TRBV10-3 with TRBJ2-1, with 9 bases matching TRBD1. Trimming took 7 bases from V and 7 from J; bases not matched to a gene: 8. Germline assignment: CDR1 ENHRY and CDR2 SYGVKD. The CDR3 has 14 residues. The CDR3 protein is CAINTGTGFNEQFF. The CDR3 coding sequence is TGTGCCATCAATACCGGGACAGGGTTTAATGAGCAGTTCTTC.

As DNA, the CDR3 is TGTGCCAGCAACGACAGGGGGCTAGGGACCGGGGAGCTGTTTTTT. It is translated as CASNDRGLGTGELFF. The chain joins TRBV6-6 to TRBJ2-2; 10 positions match TRBD1. The CDR3 consists of 15 residues. Germline loops: CDR1 MNHNY, CDR2 SVGAGI (reference sequence). After removal of 7 bases from V and 5 bases from J, the junction contained 7 bases not matched to a gene.

The chain is built from TRBV9 and TRBJ2-3; a possible D gene is TRBD2 (5 bases). The CDR3 runs 16 residues. Between the trimmed V and J ends, which lost 0 bases and 0 bases, there was a span of 11 bases. In germline, CDR1 is SGDLS, CDR2 YYNGEE. This chain's CDR3 is CASSVEGGSSTDTQYF. The CDR3 coding sequence is TGTGCCAGCAGCGTAGAAGGAGGCTCTAGCACAGATACGCAGTATTTT.

The chain couples TRBV11-3 to TRBJ2-2; 13 bases match TRBD2. In germline, CDR1 is SGHNT, CDR2 YENEEA. V trimming: 7 bases; J trimming: 0 bases; junction bases outside the gene matches: 8. The CDR3 consists of 18 residues. The DNA for the CDR3 is TGTGCCAGCAACGGACTAGCGGGAGAGAACGCGAACACCGGGGAGCTGTTTTTT. Translated, it gives CASNGLAGENANTGELFF.

V is TRBV11-2 and J is TRBJ2-3; TRBD2 might be the D (5 bases). Between the trimmed V and J ends, which lost 4 bases and 4 bases, there was a span of 15 bases. The germline gives CDR1 SGHAT, CDR2 FQNNGV. The CDR3 covers 15 residues. The CDR3 loop is CASSSLVWGADTQYF. Written as DNA, the CDR3 is TGTGCCAGCAGCTCCCTGGTGTGGGGAGCAGATACGCAGTATTTT.

This rearrangement joins TRBV6-1 to TRBJ1-2; no reliable D call. This CDR3 contains 14 residues. Germline V gene sequence: CDR1 MNHNS, CDR2 SASEGT. V was shortened by 8 bases and J by 2 bases, with 15 bases between the two germline ends. Here the CDR3 DNA reads TGTGCCAGCTCACTAGAGGCGGGGAACTATGGCTACACCTTC. It specifies CASSLEAGNYGYTF.

As to this clone: The junction does not match germline at one end; this may be a read error. This rearrangement joins TRBV7-7 to TRBJ2-1; the match to TRBD2 covers 8 bases. The CDR3 covers 15 residues. The germline V gene encodes CDR1 SSHAT and CDR2 FNYEAQ (reference sequence). CDR3 loop: CASSPTAGAYNEQFF. The CDR3 nucleotides read TGTGCTAGCAGCCCTACAGCGGGAGCCTACAATGAGCAGTTCTTC.

The chain links TRBV6-1 to TRBJ2-7; tentative D call: TRBD2 (5 bases). Looked up from germline, CDR1 is MNHNS and CDR2 is SASEGT. Deletions cut 4 bases from V and 6 bases from J, with 7 bases between. The CDR3 covers 11 residues. The CDR3 DNA sequence: TGTGCCAGCAGTGTGCGGGCCGAGCAGTACTTC. It specifies CASSVRAEQYF.

This chain links TRBV7-9 with TRBJ1-3; D is possibly TRBD1 (6 bases). The CDR3 runs to 16 residues. Per the germline V gene, CDR1 is SEHNR and CDR2 is FQNEAQ (reference sequence). The V end lost 5 bases, the J end lost 0 bases, and 14 bases lay between the germline ends. The CDR3 nucleotides read TGTGCCAGCAGCGTATACAGGGCAGGCTCTGGAAACACCATATATTTT. It translates to CASSVYRAGSGNTIYF. The whole variable domain, remainder taken from reference TRBV7-9 and TRBJ1-3, is DTGVSQNPRHKITKRGQNVTFRCDPISEHNRLYWYRQTLGQGPEFLTYFQNEAQLEKSRLLSDRFSAERPKGSFSTLEIQRTEQGDSAMYLCASSVYRAGSGNTIYFGEGSWLTVV.

The chain has TRBV14 and TRBJ1-2, with 7 bases matching TRBD1. V lost 4 bases, J lost 5 bases, and 19 bases stayed unmatched. Germline CDR1 and CDR2: SGHDN and FVKESK. This CDR3 has 18 amino acids. The CDR3 is CASSLDRVLIGSNYGYTF. CDR3 bases: TGTGCCAGCAGCCTTGACAGGGTGCTTATCGGTTCAAATTATGGCTACACCTTC. Combining the CDR3 with reference TRBV14 and TRBJ1-2 gives the whole variable domain EAGVTQFPSHSVIEKGQTVTLRCDPISGHDNLYWYRRVMGKEIKFLLHFVKESKQDESGMPNNRFLAERTGGTYSTLKVQPAELEDSGVYFCASSLDRVLIGSNYGYTFGSGTRLTVV.

The gene calls are TRBV5-4 and TRBJ2-7; the D gene is possibly TRBD2 (5 bases). The V gene lost 1 base and the J gene lost 5 bases, with 16 bases spanning the gap. The CDR3 has 15 amino acids. The germline gives CDR1 SGHNT, CDR2 YYREEE (reference sequence). Written as DNA, the CDR3 is TGTGCCAGCAGCTTGTCAACTAGAGGTATCAACGAGCAGTACTTC. It specifies CASSLSTRGINEQYF.

The chain recombines TRBV9 with TRBJ1-1; no clear D. The CDR3 extends over 15 amino acids. Germline-derived CDR1 and CDR2 are SGDLS and YYNGEE. Trimming left V 3 bases short and J 0 bases short, with 12 bases between. CDR3 sequence (DNA): TGTGCCAGCAGCGCGAGGGCGCAACTGAACACTGAAGCTTTCTTT. Translation: CASSARAQLNTEAFF.

This chain links TRBV19 with TRBJ1-1; D is perhaps TRBD1 (5 bases). V lost 1 base to trimming and J lost 5 bases, with 11 bases between them. The length of the CDR3 is 14 residues. Germline V gene sequence: CDR1 LNHDA, CDR2 SQIVND (reference sequence). CDR3 DNA sequence: TGTGCCAGTAGTATAGTGGCCGGGGGTACTGAAGCTTTCTTT. Protein sequence: CASSIVAGGTEAFF.

The rearrangement uses TRBV11-1 and TRBJ1-4; 7 bases are shared with TRBD1. CDR1 is SGHAT and CDR2 is FQDESV in the germline V gene (reference sequence). The CDR3 runs to 15 residues. With V trimmed by 5 bases and J by 6 bases, 9 bases remained unmatched. In nucleotides, the CDR3 is TGTGCCAGCAGCAGAATCCGGGACAGCGATGAAAAACTGTTTTTT. This gives the protein CASSRIRDSDEKLFF.

The chain carries TRBV7-9 and TRBJ2-7; possible D gene TRBD2, 7 bases. Between the trimmed V and J ends, which lost 4 bases and 3 bases, there was a span of 25 bases. Germline V gene sequence: CDR1 SEHNR, CDR2 FQNEAQ (reference sequence). The CDR3 spans 18 residues. CDR3 protein: CASSSNRKGGLAVYEQYF. CDR3 sequence (DNA): TGTGCCAGCAGCTCAAACCGCAAGGGGGGCCTAGCGGTCTACGAGCAGTACTTC.